Listed here is a single TCR beta chain. This entry belongs to a study of shared clonotypes between healthy human individuals. TCRdb keeps only in-frame clones here, not all; method: immunoSEQ multiplex PCR. The sample comprises 950,000 to 1,100,000 clones, 75% to 80% of which are singletons, and 0.55% to 0.7% rests with the top ten. The TCR comes from a man aged 18 to 30 in good health. Some clones in this sample may be carry-over from other donors' samples. The source material was memory CD4+ T cells from PBMCs. Subset reported: CD45RA-negative fraction.

The CDR3 DNA reads TGTGCCAGCAGGACCGGCGGGACAGGGGCTACCCTATGGGGCTACACCTTC. Its translation is CASRTGGTGATLWGYTF. The chain has TRBV28 and TRBJ1-2, with TRBD1 matching over 10 bases. This CDR3 comprises 17 residues. Trimming removed 6 bases from V and 8 bases from J; junction bases left unmatched: 18. Germline assignment: CDR1 MDHEN and CDR2 SYDVKM.